The 28 T cell receptor beta chains listed next were all sequenced from one sample in a study of blood T cell repertoires in COVID-19. Some clones are missing from TCRdb's copy, which holds only in-frame ones; the method was immunoSEQ multiplex PCR. The sample lists about 110,000 clones; 60% to 85% were seen once. Sequenced input: peripheral blood. The receptors were gathered from a human donor in a cohort sampled during active or convalescent COVID-19.

The V gene is TRBV5-1, the J gene TRBJ2-2; TRBD1 agrees at 7 bases. CDR3 length equals 16 residues. Germline V gene sequence: CDR1 SGHRS, CDR2 YFSETQ. The J segment lost 1 base and the V segment lost 4 bases, leaving 7 bases of the junction unmatched. The CDR3 reads CASSPHAGGNTGELFF. As DNA, the CDR3 is TGCGCCAGCAGCCCCCACGCAGGGGGGAACACCGGGGAGCTGTTTTTT. The full variable domain, in which reference TRBV5-1 and TRBJ2-2 provide the parts outside the CDR3, is KAGVTQTPRYLIKTRGQQVTLSCSPISGHRSVSWYQQTPGQGLQFLFEYFSETQRNKGNFPGRFSGRQFSNSRSEMNVSTLELGDSALYLCASSPHAGGNTGELFFGEGSRLTVL.

The rearrangement uses TRBV12-3 or TRBV12-4 and TRBJ1-1; no clear D. The CDR3 is 11 residues long. Deletions cut 5 bases from V and 8 bases from J, with 9 bases between. DNA for the CDR3: TGTGCCAGCAGTAAGAGGTTAGAAGCTTTCTTT. This encodes CASSKRLEAFF.

The rearrangement uses TRBV7-9 and TRBJ1-6; D gene uncertain. This CDR3 region has 14 residues. Germline CDR1 and CDR2: SEHNR and FQNEAQ (reference sequence). Trimming stripped 7 bases from V and 10 bases from J, with 17 bases between. CDR3 nucleotide sequence: TGTGCCAGCACCACATTCACGGGGAACTCACCCCTCCACTTT. Translating gives CASTTFTGNSPLHF. Filled out from reference TRBV7-9 and TRBJ1-6, the complete variable domain reads DTGVSQNPRHKITKRGQNVTFRCDPISEHNRLYWYRQTLGQGPEFLTYFQNEAQLEKSRLLSDRFSAERPKGSFSTLEIQRTEQGDSAMYLCASTTFTGNSPLHFGNGTRLTVT.

J is TRBJ2-3 and V is TRBV6-4; D is perhaps TRBD1 (6 bases). The length of the CDR3 is 15 residues. The germline V gene encodes CDR1 MRHNA and CDR2 SNTAGT. Trimming took 4 bases from V and 4 from J, leaving 15 bases between them. The CDR3 loop reads CASSARWGQADTQYF. In DNA form, the CDR3 reads TGTGCCAGCAGTGCCCGGTGGGGACAAGCAGATACGCAGTATTTT.

This clone was found a few times. The chain is built from TRBV7-8 and TRBJ2-7; D call uncertain. Germline values: CDR1 SGHVS, CDR2 FQNEAQ. V lost 1 base and J lost 7, with 14 bases in between. The CDR3 is 14 residues long. CDR3 in DNA: TGTGCCAGCAGCTTAGGTGTCCCCGAGAGGGAGCAGTACTTC. This sequence encodes CASSLGVPEREQYF.

V and J are TRBV27 and TRBJ1-2; 8 bases agree with TRBD1. The CDR3 extends over 14 amino acids. CDR1 and CDR2 from the germline V gene are MNHEY and SMNVEV (reference sequence). Trimming cost V 5 bases and J 7 bases; bases outside gene matches: 9. CDR3 sequence reads: CASSPHGQGVGYTF. CDR3 in DNA: TGTGCCAGCAGTCCCCACGGACAGGGAGTTGGCTACACCTTC.

This clone was picked up one time. This sequence joins TRBV19 and TRBJ2-5, with 7 bases matching TRBD2. CDR3 length: 13 residues. V shed 5 bases and J 5 bases; nucleotides not matched to a gene: 5. Germline values: CDR1 LNHDA, CDR2 SQIVND (reference sequence). CDR3 residues: CASSPTSMETQYF. The CDR3, as DNA: TGTGCCAGTAGTCCGACTAGCATGGAGACCCAGTACTTC.

In its sample, this clone was seen once. V gene TRBV9 combines with J gene TRBJ2-1, with 9 bases lining up with TRBD2. The germline V gene encodes CDR1 SGDLS and CDR2 YYNGEE. CDR3 length: 17 residues. Losses at the gene ends were 3 bases for V and 7 bases for J; bases not matched to a gene: 14. CDR3 loop: CASSAPRGGGAPNEQFF. For the CDR3, the DNA is TGTGCCAGCAGCGCTCCCAGGGGCGGGGGGGCCCCGAATGAGCAGTTCTTC.

The rearrangement links TRBV27 to TRBJ2-1; D is unclear. The germline V gene has CDR1 MNHEY and CDR2 SMNVEV (reference sequence). V was pared by 5 bases and J by 10 bases, with 12 bases between. CDR3 length: 12 residues. As DNA, the CDR3 is TGTGCCAGCAGTCCCACTCTAGGAGAGCAGTTCTTC. It translates to CASSPTLGEQFF.

The chain joins TRBV29-1 to TRBJ2-3; maybe TRBD2 (5 bases). Germline-derived CDR1 and CDR2 are SQVTM and ANQGSEA. The CDR3 spans 13 residues. Trimming removed 5 bases at V and 2 bases at J, with 11 bases between. The CDR3 region has the DNA TGCAGCGTTCGAAGAGACTACACAGATACGCAGTATTTT. Protein sequence: CSVRRDYTDTQYF.

This chain joins TRBV24-1 and TRBJ2-5; 9 bases agree with TRBD2. The CDR3 runs to 17 residues. After removal of 3 bases from V and 2 bases from J, the junction contained 9 bases not matched to a gene. CDR1 KGHDR and CDR2 SFDVKD come from the germline V gene. The CDR3 DNA sequence: TGTGCCACCAGTGATCCTACTATAGCGGGAGCACAAGAGACCCAGTACTTC. Its protein product is CATSDPTIAGAQETQYF.

The rearrangement uses TRBV7-9 and TRBJ2-7; 7 positions agree with TRBD1. The CDR3 totals 14 residues. Looked up from germline, CDR1 is SEHNR and CDR2 is FQNEAQ (reference sequence). The V segment lost 1 base and the J segment 5 bases; nucleotides outside the gene matches: 5. CDR3 nucleotides: TGTGCCAGCAGCTTAGAACAGGGGATCCACGAGCAGTACTTC. This translates into CASSLEQGIHEQYF.

The CDR3 sequence: CASSPNLGGVRGSEQFF. DNA of the CDR3: TGTGCCAGCAGTCCCAACCTAGGCGGGGTCCGTGGGAGTGAGCAGTTCTTC. V gene TRBV6-6 combines with J gene TRBJ2-1; D might be TRBD2 (6 bases). The V gene's germline CDR1 is MNHNY and CDR2 SVGAGI (reference sequence). The CDR3 sequence is 17 residues long. With 5 bases removed from V and 9 bases from J, the gap between germline ends came to 26 bases.

This chain connects TRBV18 to TRBJ1-1; weak D call: TRBD1 (6 bases). CDR3 length: 16 amino acids. Looked up from germline, CDR1 is KGHSH and CDR2 is LQKENI. V was cut by 6 bases and J by 1 base, with 18 bases left in between. CDR3 loop: CASSIHGGQENTEAFF. As DNA, the CDR3 is TGTGCCAGCTCCATCCACGGGGGGCAGGAGAACACTGAAGCTTTCTTT.

Written as DNA, the CDR3 is TGTGCCAGCAGCACAGTTGGAACTAGCCAAGGGCAGTTCTTC. It yields the protein CASSTVGTSQGQFF. The genes are TRBV9 and TRBJ2-1, with D maybe TRBD2 (6 bases). The CDR3 consists of 14 residues. Trimming took 4 bases from V and 12 from J, leaving 20 bases between them. The V gene's germline CDR1 is SGDLS and CDR2 YYNGEE.

The chain joins TRBV29-1 to TRBJ2-4; 9 bases line up with TRBD1. This CDR3 contains 13 residues. The trim removed 4 bases at V and 8 bases at J, leaving 6 bases unmatched. Germline-derived CDR1 and CDR2 are SQVTM and ANQGSEA. The CDR3 protein is CSVVGTGLDIQYF. In DNA, the CDR3 is TGCAGCGTTGTTGGGACAGGGTTAGACATTCAGTACTTC.

In this sample, this clone turned up a few times. The chain is built from TRBV7-9 and TRBJ2-1, with D uncertain. Per germline, CDR1 SEHNR and CDR2 FQNEAQ (reference sequence). Trimming shortened V by 4 bases and J by 5 bases, and 21 bases separated the two germline ends. CDR3 length equals 17 residues. The CDR3 nucleotides are TGTGCCAGCAGCTCAGGCCTCCAGAGAATAACAAACAATGAGCAGTTCTTC. It yields the protein CASSSGLQRITNNEQFF. The full variable domain, completed using reference TRBV7-9 and TRBJ2-1, is DTGVSQNPRHKITKRGQNVTFRCDPISEHNRLYWYRQTLGQGPEFLTYFQNEAQLEKSRLLSDRFSAERPKGSFSTLEIQRTEQGDSAMYLCASSSGLQRITNNEQFFGPGTRLTVL.

The chain carries TRBV7-2 and TRBJ2-7; D is uncertain. Germline V gene lookup returns CDR1 SGHTA and CDR2 FQGNSA. The V and J ends lost 2 bases and 6 bases respectively, with 8 bases between them. The CDR3 loop spans 12 amino acids. DNA for the CDR3: TGTGCCAGCAGCTTACGTGCGCTCGAGCAGTACTTC. It yields the protein CASSLRALEQYF.

This sequence joins TRBV7-6 and TRBJ2-5; 14 bases agree with TRBD2. Losses at the gene ends were 5 bases for V and 2 bases for J; bases not matched to a gene: 4. This CDR3 has 16 amino acids. CDR1 is SGHVS, CDR2 FNYEAQ, per germline. The CDR3 nucleotides read TGTGCCAGCAGCACGAGACTAGCGGGGGGGCAAGAGACCCAGTACTTC. Amino acid sequence: CASSTRLAGGQETQYF.

This clone occurred once. The gene calls are TRBV7-2 and TRBJ2-7; D call uncertain. Germline V gives CDR1 SGHTA, CDR2 FQGNSA. V was clipped by 3 bases and J by 1 base, with 7 bases between them. CDR3 length: 13 amino acids. The CDR3: CASSFYLSYEQYF. For the CDR3, the DNA is TGTGCCAGCAGCTTTTACTTGTCCTACGAGCAGTACTTC.

A word on this clone: Given a much more abundant clone one base away, this may be a read error. The chain carries TRBV14 and TRBJ1-2; 10 positions agree with TRBD1. The germline CDR1 and CDR2 sequences are SGHDN and FVKESK. The CDR3 covers 13 residues. J gave up 5 bases and V 4 bases, and 1 base lay outside the gene matches. The CDR3 reads CASSPGQGYGYTF. Written as DNA, the CDR3 is TGTGCCAGCAGCCCGGGACAGGGGTATGGCTACACCTTC.

The chain is built from TRBV5-1 and TRBJ2-7, with 7 bases lining up with TRBD1. The length of the CDR3 is 14 residues. CDR1 and CDR2 (germline): SGHRS, YFSETQ. V gave up 0 bases and J gave up 2 bases; unmatched junction bases: 2. This chain's CDR3 is CASSLEGQPYEQYF. The DNA of the CDR3 is TGCGCCAGCAGCTTGGAGGGACAGCCCTACGAGCAGTACTTC.

The chain joins TRBV19 to TRBJ1-5; 7 nucleotides align to TRBD1. J gave up 3 bases and V 6 bases, and 8 bases lay outside the gene matches. Germline V lookup: CDR1 LNHDA, CDR2 SQIVND (reference sequence). The CDR3 spans 15 residues. Here the CDR3 reads CASREQGPTNQPQHF. The CDR3 region has the DNA TGTGCCAGTAGGGAACAGGGGCCTACCAATCAGCCCCAGCATTTT.

The chain combines TRBV29-1 with TRBJ2-3; no reliable D call. Germline V gene lookup returns CDR1 SQVTM and CDR2 ANQGSEA. The CDR3 covers 14 residues. V lost 4 bases, J lost 0 bases, and 11 bases lay in between. The CDR3 DNA sequence: TGCAGCGTTGGCACAGCCACTAGCACAGATACGCAGTATTTT. Its translation is CSVGTATSTDTQYF.

The chain carries TRBV9 and TRBJ2-2, with TRBD2 matching over 13 bases. This CDR3 comprises 19 residues. The J segment lost 5 bases and the V segment lost 3 bases, leaving 13 bases of the junction unmatched. Germline V gene lookup returns CDR1 SGDLS and CDR2 YYNGEE. CDR3 sequence reads: CASSAPGLAGARYTGELFF. The CDR3 DNA sequence: TGTGCCAGCAGCGCCCCCGGACTAGCGGGAGCAAGGTATACCGGGGAGCTGTTTTTT.

The chain combines TRBV21-1 with TRBJ2-5; TRBD1 is taken as the D call from the table, unchecked against the DNA. TRBV21-1 is a known pseudogene. This CDR3 region has 14 residues. The CDR3 region is CAGRILEGAVTQYF. The CDR3 DNA reads as TGTGCCGGACGGATTCTCGAGGGGGCCGTGACCCAGTACTTC.

The V and J genes are TRBV11-2 and TRBJ2-3; the match to TRBD2 covers 8 bases. Per germline, CDR1 SGHAT and CDR2 FQNNGV. The CDR3 is 20 residues long. With V trimmed by 0 bases and J by 0 bases, 14 bases remained unmatched. CDR3 sequence: CASSLEVLAFGRGSTDTQYF. Written as DNA, the CDR3 is TGTGCCAGCAGCTTAGAGGTACTAGCCTTCGGGAGGGGGAGCACAGATACGCAGTATTTT.

This clone appeared once. This rearrangement joins TRBV5-1 to TRBJ1-2; 10 nucleotides match TRBD1. Germline loops: CDR1 SGHRS, CDR2 YFSETQ. Trimming took 4 bases from V and 4 from J; bases not matched to a gene: 7. This CDR3 spans 15 amino acids. The CDR3 bases are TGCGCCAGCAGCCTGACCGGGACAGGGGCCTATGGCTACACCTTC. It specifies CASSLTGTGAYGYTF.